Below, one TCR beta chain is given with its context. What it binds is unknown. Premalignant or tumor cells were enriched by macro-dissection after pathologic assessment. This sample was taken from a study of immune evolution from preneoplasia to lung adenocarcinoma. Turning to the study itself: HLA loss of heterozygosity: under 7.5% AIS, about 15% MIA, around 33% ADC, none AAH.

Study-wide results and caveats: Later-stage lesions appeared to have more T cells, more diversity, less clonality.

The V and J ends lost 3 bases and 2 bases, in that order; junction bases with no gene match: 3. This CDR3 region has 16 residues. CDR1 is MDHEN and CDR2 is SYDVKM in the germline V gene. Data came from immunoSEQ multiplex PCR; TCRdb stores just in-frame clones and leaves some out. The sample has about 6,500 clones, around 86% seen once. Sequencing was done on a sample of FFPE invasive lung adenocarcinoma tissue. This receptor was taken from a person between 60 and 70 years old with lung adenocarcinoma. V and J are TRBV28 and TRBJ2-7, with TRBD2 identical over 14 bases. The CDR3 coding sequence is TGTGCCAGCAGTTTGGGACTAGCGGGAGAAGCCTACGAGCAGTACTTC. Translated: CASSLGLAGEAYEQYF. Using reference TRBV28 and TRBJ2-7 for the parts outside the CDR3, the full variable domain is DVKVTQSSRYLVKRTGEKVFLECVQDMDHENMFWYRQDPGLGLRLIYFSYDVKMKEKGDIPEGYSVSREKKERFSLILESASTNQTSMYLCASSLGLAGEAYEQYFGPGTRLTVT.